The clone carrying this T cell receptor (beta chain) was picked up a small number of times. This sample was included in a study of T cell responses to AZD1222 COVID-19 vaccine. Here immunoSEQ multiplex PCR was the method, and the copy in TCRdb shows in-frame clones only, minus some. The sample contains 140,000 or so clones, approximately 90% of which appear only once. Losses at the gene ends were 1 base for V and 3 bases for J; bases not matched to a gene: 9. In germline, CDR1 is SEHNR, CDR2 FQNEAQ (reference sequence). The CDR3 totals 17 residues. The sequencing here drew on peripheral blood, taken 28 days after the second AZD1222 dose. The sequence was collected from an adult who received the AZD1222 COVID-19 vaccine. V usage is TRBV7-9 and J usage is TRBJ2-7; 10 bases are shared with TRBD2. The DNA for the CDR3 is TGTGCCAGCAGCTTAGATGTCGTAGCGGGAGGTTACTACGAGCAGTACTTC. Translation: CASSLDVVAGGYYEQYF.